This entry lists 8 T cell receptor beta chains sequenced from one sample in a study of technical replicates of blood from several donors. Only in-frame clones appear in the TCRdb table, and some are missing; sequencing was by immunoSEQ multiplex PCR. The data contain around 68,000 clones, approximately 97% of them singletons. Specimen: T cells isolated from PBMCs. The source is a human donor in good health.

The rearrangement links TRBV14 to TRBJ2-7; a possible D gene is TRBD1 (5 bases). Germline V gene lookup returns CDR1 SGHDN and CDR2 FVKESK. V was pared by 2 bases and J by 3 bases, with 11 bases between. This CDR3 has 14 amino acids. The CDR3: CASSQQGFFYEQYF. Written as DNA, the CDR3 is TGTGCCAGCAGCCAACAGGGTTTCTTCTACGAGCAGTACTTC.

The J gene is TRBJ1-1, the V gene TRBV28; D uncertain. The CDR3 loop spans 14 amino acids. Trimming stripped 7 bases from V and 3 bases from J, with 15 bases between. Germline V gene data show CDR1 as MDHEN and CDR2 as SYDVKM. CDR3 nucleotide sequence: TGTGCCAGCACCCCCTTCGGGGAGGACACTGAAGCTTTCTTT. It codes for CASTPFGEDTEAFF.

J is TRBJ1-5 and V is TRBV29-1, with D possibly being TRBD1 (6 bases). From germline, CDR1 is SQVTM and CDR2 ANQGSEA. With 6 bases removed from V and 3 bases from J, the gap between germline ends came to 12 bases. The CDR3 has 13 residues. Here the CDR3 reads CSVAQGTNQPQHF. The CDR3 coding sequence is TGCAGCGTCGCGCAGGGGACCAATCAGCCCCAGCATTTT.

V usage is TRBV10-3 and J usage is TRBJ2-1, with D possibly being TRBD2 (5 bases). CDR1 and CDR2 (germline): ENHRY, SYGVKD. The CDR3 has 12 amino acids. V shed 5 bases and J shed 7 bases, with 9 bases lying between them. The CDR3 is CAISWLANEQFF. In DNA, the CDR3 is TGTGCCATCAGTTGGCTAGCAAATGAGCAGTTCTTC.

The chain recombines TRBV10-3 with TRBJ2-7, with D tentatively TRBD1 (6 bases). V was cut by 4 bases and J by 2 bases, with 15 bases left in between. Germline CDR1 is ENHRY and CDR2 is SYGVKD. CDR3 size: 15 residues. CDR3 DNA: TGTGCCATCAGTGGGACAGTCCTCGGGGCCTACGAGCAGTACTTC. Amino acids: CAISGTVLGAYEQYF.

This clone was seen once. This chain joins TRBV6-1 and TRBJ1-1; 7 bases map to TRBD1. The germline V gene encodes CDR1 MNHNS and CDR2 SASEGT. The ends lost 2 bases at V and 6 bases at J; junction bases unmatched: 6. This CDR3 contains 14 residues. The CDR3 sequence: CASSEPGGLSEAFF. CDR3 nucleotides: TGTGCCAGCAGTGAACCAGGGGGTCTTTCTGAAGCTTTCTTT.

In its sample, this clone was seen once. The V gene is TRBV13, the J gene TRBJ2-7, with TRBD1 identical over 8 bases. In germline, CDR1 is PRHDT, CDR2 FYEKMQ (reference sequence). V lost 4 bases to trimming and J lost 5 bases; unmatched junction nucleotides: 7. The CDR3 totals 14 residues. CDR3 region: CASSSTGESNEQYF. CDR3 sequence (DNA): TGTGCCAGCAGCTCGACAGGGGAAAGCAACGAGCAGTACTTC.

This clone was counted once. This chain joins TRBV7-2 and TRBJ2-1; TRBD2 might be the D (6 bases). The CDR3 is 12 amino acids. The V end lost 5 bases, the J end lost 13 bases, and 15 bases lay between the germline ends. CDR1 is SGHTA and CDR2 is FQGNSA in the germline V gene. The CDR3, as DNA: TGTGCCAGCAGCCCTAGCTTAGGACTACAGTTCTTC. Its translation is CASSPSLGLQFF.